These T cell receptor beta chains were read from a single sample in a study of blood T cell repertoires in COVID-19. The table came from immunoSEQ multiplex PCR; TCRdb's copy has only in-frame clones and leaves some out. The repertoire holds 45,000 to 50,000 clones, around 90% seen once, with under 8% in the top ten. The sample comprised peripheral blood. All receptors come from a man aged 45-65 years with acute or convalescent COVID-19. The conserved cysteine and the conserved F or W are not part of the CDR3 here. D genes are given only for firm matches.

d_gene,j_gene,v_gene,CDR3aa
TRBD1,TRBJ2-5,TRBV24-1,ATSDSYVQGAVTQY
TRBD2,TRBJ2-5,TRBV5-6,ASSGGLAVEETQY
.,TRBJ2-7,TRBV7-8,ASSQTGTYEQY
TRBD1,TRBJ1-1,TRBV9,ASSPGSGQGKTEAF
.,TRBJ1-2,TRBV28,ASTLSADYGYT
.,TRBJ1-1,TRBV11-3,ASSLHGNTEAF
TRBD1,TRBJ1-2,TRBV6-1,ASSETGQGVYGYT
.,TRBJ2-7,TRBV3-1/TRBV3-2,ASSPPGTRGSYEQY
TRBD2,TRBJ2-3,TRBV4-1,ATSGIAGGWDTQY
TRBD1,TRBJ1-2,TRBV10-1,ASSGGTGSNYGYT
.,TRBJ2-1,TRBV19,ASRSEGHPYNEQF
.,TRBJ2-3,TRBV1,TSSPGLAGHTQY
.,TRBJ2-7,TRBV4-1,ASSQGRAGYEQY
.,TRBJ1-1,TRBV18,ASSPDKPTEAF
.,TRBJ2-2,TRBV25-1,ASSPSPSPRELF